This TCR beta chain came from a study of blood T cell repertoires in COVID-19. Study details: Sources were T cells, B-cell-depleted T cells, or PBMCs; the material itself was cDNA or gDNA.

The CDR3 runs to 18 residues. Trimming at V came to 4 bases and at J to 5 bases, leaving 10 bases not matched to a gene. Looked up from germline, CDR1 is SGHRS and CDR2 is YFSETQ. Participants, roughly 18 to 90 years old, spanned 25 or so US areas. Original analysis: Estimation of nucleated cell counts was performed using reference gene primer amplification. This table comes from immunoSEQ multiplex PCR, and its TCRdb copy is limited to in-frame clones, with some not included. The DNA was the basis for D and trimming; V, J and clone size are from that table. The sample consists of 200,000 to 250,000 clones, 65% to 85% of them appearing once.

This rearrangement joins TRBV5-1 to TRBJ2-3, with 16 bases identical to TRBD2. The origin of this receptor is a man aged 30-40 years with acute COVID-19. Sequencing was done on a sample of PBMCs or T cells enriched from blood (not recorded which). In DNA, the CDR3 is TGCGCCAGCAGCCCGAGGGGACTAGCGGGGGGGCCCAGAGATACGCAGTATTTT. The encoded protein is CASSPRGLAGGPRDTQYF.